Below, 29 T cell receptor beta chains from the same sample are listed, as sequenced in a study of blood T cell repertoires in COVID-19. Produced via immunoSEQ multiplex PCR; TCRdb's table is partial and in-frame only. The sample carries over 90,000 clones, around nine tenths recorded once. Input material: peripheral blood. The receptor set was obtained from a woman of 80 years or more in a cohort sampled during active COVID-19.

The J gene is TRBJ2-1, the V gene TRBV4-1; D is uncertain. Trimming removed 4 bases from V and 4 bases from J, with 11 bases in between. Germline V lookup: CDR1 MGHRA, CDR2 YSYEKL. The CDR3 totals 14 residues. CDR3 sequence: CASSRLLRYNEQFF. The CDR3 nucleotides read TGCGCCAGCAGCCGATTACTACGGTACAATGAGCAGTTCTTC.

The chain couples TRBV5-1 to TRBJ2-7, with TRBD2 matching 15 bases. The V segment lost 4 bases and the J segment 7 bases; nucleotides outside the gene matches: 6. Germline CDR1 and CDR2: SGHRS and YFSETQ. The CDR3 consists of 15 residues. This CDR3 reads CASSRGGTSGGEQYF. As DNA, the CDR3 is TGCGCCAGCAGCCGTGGCGGGACTAGCGGGGGGGAGCAGTACTTC. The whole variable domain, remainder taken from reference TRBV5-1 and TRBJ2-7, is KAGVTQTPRYLIKTRGQQVTLSCSPISGHRSVSWYQQTPGQGLQFLFEYFSETQRNKGNFPGRFSGRQFSNSRSEMNVSTLELGDSALYLCASSRGGTSGGEQYFGPGTRLTVT.

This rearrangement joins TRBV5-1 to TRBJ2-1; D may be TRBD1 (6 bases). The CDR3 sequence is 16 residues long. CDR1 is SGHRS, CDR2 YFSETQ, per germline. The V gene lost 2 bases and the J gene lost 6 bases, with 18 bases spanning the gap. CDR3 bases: TGCGCCAGCAGCTTCCCCCGGGGACAACCCTCCAATGAGCAGTTCTTC. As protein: CASSFPRGQPSNEQFF.

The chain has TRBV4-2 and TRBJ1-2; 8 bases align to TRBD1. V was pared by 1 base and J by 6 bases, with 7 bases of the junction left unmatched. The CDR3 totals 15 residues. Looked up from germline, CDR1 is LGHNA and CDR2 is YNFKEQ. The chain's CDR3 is CASSQVQGAFDGYTF. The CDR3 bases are TGTGCCAGCAGCCAAGTCCAGGGGGCATTCGATGGCTACACCTTC.

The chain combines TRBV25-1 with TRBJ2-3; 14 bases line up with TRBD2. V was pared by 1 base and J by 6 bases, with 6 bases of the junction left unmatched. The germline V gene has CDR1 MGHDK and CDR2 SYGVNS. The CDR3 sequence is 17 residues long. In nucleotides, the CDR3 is TGTGCCAGCAGTGAATCGGGGACTAGCGGGAGTTGGGATACGCAGTATTTT. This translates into CASSESGTSGSWDTQYF.

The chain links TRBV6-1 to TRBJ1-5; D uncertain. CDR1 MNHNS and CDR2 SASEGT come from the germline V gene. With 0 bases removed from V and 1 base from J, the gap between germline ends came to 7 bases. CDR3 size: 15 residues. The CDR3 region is CASSEAWQSNQPQHF. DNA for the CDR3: TGTGCCAGCAGTGAAGCCTGGCAGAGCAATCAGCCCCAGCATTTT.

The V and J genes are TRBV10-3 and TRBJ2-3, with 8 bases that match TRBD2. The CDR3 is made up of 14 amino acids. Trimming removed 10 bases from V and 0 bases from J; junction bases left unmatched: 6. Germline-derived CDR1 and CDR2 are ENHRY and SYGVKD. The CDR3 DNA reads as TGTGCCACCAATAGCGGGGTAAGCACAGATACGCAGTATTTT. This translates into CATNSGVSTDTQYF.

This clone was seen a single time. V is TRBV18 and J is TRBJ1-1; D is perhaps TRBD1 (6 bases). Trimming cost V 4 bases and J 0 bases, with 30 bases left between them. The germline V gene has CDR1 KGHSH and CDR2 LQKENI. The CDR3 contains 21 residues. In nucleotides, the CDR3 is TGTGCCAGCTCACTATTATATAGTCGGGACACTCAATCTTCTATGAACACTGAAGCTTTCTTT. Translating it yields CASSLLYSRDTQSSMNTEAFF.

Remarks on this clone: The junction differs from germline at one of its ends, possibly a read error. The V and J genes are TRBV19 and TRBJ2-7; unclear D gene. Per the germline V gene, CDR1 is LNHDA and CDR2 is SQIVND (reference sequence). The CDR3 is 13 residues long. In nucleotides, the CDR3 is TGTGCCAGTAGTATCGGCGGTTCCCAATCTAGTTTCTTC. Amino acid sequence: CASSIGGSQSSFF.

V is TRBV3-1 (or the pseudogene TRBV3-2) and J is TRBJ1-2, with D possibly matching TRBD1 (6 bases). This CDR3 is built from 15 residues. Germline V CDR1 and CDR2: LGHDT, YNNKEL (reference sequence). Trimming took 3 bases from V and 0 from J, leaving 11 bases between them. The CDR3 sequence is CASSHSQGANYGYTF. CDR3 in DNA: TGTGCCAGCAGCCATTCACAGGGAGCTAACTATGGCTACACCTTC.

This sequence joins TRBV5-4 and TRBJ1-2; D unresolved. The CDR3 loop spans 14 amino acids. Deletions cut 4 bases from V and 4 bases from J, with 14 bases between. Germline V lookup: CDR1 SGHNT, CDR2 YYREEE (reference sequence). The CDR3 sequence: CASSHSGLPYGYTF. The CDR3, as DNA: TGTGCCAGCAGCCATAGCGGCCTTCCCTATGGCTACACCTTC.

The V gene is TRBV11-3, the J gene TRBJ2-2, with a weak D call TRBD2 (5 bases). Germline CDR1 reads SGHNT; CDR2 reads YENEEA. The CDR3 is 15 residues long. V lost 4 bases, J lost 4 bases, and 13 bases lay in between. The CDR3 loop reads CASSSVLGVTGELFF. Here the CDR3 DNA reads TGTGCCAGCAGCTCTGTACTGGGAGTCACCGGGGAGCTGTTTTTT.

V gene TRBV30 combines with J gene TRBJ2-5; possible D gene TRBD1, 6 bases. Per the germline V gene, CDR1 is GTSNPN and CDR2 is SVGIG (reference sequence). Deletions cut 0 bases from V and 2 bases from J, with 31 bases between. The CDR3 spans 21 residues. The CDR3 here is CAWSVLRGGRDPPARQETQYF. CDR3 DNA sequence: TGTGCCTGGAGTGTACTAAGAGGGGGACGGGACCCGCCCGCTCGTCAAGAGACCCAGTACTTC.

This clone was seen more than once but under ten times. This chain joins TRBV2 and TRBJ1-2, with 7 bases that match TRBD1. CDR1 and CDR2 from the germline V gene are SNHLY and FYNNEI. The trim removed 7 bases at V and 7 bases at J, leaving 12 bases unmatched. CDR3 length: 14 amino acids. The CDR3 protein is CASTNREGGAGYTF. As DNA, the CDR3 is TGTGCCAGCACCAATCGTGAAGGGGGCGCTGGCTACACCTTC.

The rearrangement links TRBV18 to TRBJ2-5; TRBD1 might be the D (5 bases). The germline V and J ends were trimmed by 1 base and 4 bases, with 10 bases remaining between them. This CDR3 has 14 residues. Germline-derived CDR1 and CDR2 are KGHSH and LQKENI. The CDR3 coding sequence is TGTGCCAGCTCACCACAGGTCCAGGGAGAGACCCAGTACTTC. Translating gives CASSPQVQGETQYF.

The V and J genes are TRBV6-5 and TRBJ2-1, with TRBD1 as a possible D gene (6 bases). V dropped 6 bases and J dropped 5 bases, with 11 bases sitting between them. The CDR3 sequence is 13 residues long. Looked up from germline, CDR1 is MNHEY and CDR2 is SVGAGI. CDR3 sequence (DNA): TGTGCCAGCAGCTCGGACAGAAACAATGAGCAGTTCTTC. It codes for CASSSDRNNEQFF.

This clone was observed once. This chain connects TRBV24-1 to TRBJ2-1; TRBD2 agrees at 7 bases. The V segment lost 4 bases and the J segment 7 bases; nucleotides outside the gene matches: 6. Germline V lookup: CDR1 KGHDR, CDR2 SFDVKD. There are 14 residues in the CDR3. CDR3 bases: TGTGCCACCAGTGAGGGTGGGAGGGTTAATGAGCAGTTCTTC. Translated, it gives CATSEGGRVNEQFF.

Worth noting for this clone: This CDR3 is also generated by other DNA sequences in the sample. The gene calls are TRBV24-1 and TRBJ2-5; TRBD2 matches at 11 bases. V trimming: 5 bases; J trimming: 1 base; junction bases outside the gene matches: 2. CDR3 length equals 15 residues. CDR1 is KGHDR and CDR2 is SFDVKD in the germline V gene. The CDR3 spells CATSGTSGFQETQYF. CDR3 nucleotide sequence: TGTGCCACCAGTGGGACTAGCGGGTTCCAAGAGACCCAGTACTTC.

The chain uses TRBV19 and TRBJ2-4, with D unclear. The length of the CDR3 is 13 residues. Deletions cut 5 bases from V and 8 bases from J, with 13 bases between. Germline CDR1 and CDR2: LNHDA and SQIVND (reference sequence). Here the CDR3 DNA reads TGTGCCAGTAGTTCGTGGAGCGAGGACATTCAGTACTTC. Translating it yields CASSSWSEDIQYF.

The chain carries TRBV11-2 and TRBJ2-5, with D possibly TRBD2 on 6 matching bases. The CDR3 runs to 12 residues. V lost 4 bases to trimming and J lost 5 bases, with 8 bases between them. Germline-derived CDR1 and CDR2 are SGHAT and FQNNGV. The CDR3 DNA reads TGTGCCAGCAGCTCTGGGAGGGAGACCCAGTACTTC. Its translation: CASSSGRETQYF.

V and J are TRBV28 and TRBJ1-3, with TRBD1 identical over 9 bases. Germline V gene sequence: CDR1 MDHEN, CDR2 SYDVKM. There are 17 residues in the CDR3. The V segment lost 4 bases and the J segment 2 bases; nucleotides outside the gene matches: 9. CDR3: CASSSEPGTGPGNTIYF. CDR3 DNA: TGTGCCAGCAGTTCCGAACCGGGGACAGGGCCTGGAAACACCATATATTTT.

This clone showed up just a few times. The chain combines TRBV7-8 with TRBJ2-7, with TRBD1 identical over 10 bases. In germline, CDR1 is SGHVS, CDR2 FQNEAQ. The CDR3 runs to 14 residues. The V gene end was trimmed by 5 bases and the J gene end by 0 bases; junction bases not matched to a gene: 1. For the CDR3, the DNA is TGTGCCAGCAGCGGGGACAGGGGCTCCTACGAGCAGTACTTC. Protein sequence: CASSGDRGSYEQYF.

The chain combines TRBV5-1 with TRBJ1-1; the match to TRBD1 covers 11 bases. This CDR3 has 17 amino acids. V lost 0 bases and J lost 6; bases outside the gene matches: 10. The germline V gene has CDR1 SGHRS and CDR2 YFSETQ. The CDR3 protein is CASSLAGTGGLMAEAFF. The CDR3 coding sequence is TGCGCCAGCAGCTTGGCGGGGACAGGGGGTCTGATGGCTGAAGCTTTCTTT.

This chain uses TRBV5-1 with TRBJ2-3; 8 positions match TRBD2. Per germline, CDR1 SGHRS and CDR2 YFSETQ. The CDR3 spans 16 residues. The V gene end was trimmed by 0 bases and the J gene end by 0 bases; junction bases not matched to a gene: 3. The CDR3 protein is CASSLVGRASTDTQYF. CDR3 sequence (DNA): TGCGCCAGCAGCTTGGTCGGGAGGGCTAGCACAGATACGCAGTATTTT. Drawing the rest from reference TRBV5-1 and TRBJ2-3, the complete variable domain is KAGVTQTPRYLIKTRGQQVTLSCSPISGHRSVSWYQQTPGQGLQFLFEYFSETQRNKGNFPGRFSGRQFSNSRSEMNVSTLELGDSALYLCASSLVGRASTDTQYFGPGTRLTVL.

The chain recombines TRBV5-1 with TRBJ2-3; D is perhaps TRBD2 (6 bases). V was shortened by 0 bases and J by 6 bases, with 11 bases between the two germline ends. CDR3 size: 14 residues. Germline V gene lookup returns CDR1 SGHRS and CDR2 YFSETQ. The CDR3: CASSLGLRGDTQYF. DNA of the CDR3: TGCGCCAGCAGCTTGGGCCTGCGGGGTGATACGCAGTATTTT.

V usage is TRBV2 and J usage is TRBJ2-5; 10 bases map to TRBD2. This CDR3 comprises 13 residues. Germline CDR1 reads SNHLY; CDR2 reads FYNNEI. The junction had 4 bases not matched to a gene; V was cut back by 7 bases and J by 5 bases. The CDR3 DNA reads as TGTGCCAGCAACCAACTAGCGGGGGAGACCCAGTACTTC. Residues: CASNQLAGETQYF.

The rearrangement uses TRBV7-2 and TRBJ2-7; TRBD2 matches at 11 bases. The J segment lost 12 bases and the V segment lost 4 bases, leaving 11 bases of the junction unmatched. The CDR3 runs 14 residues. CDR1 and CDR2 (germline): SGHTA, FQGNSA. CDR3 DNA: TGTGCCAGCAGCTACCGGTCAACTAGCGGGGGACCGTACTTC. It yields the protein CASSYRSTSGGPYF.

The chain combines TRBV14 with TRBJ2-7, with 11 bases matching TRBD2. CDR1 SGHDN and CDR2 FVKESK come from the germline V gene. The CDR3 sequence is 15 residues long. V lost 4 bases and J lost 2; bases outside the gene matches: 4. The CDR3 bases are TGTGCCAGCAGCCTTCTAGCGGGAGGACCCTACGAGCAGTACTTC. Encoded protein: CASSLLAGGPYEQYF.

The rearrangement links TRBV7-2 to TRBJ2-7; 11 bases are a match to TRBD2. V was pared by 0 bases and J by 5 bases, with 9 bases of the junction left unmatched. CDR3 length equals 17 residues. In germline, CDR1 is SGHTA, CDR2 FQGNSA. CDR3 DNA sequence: TGTGCCAGCAGCTTAGCGGGACGACTAGCGGGAAGGAACGAGCAGTACTTC. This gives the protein CASSLAGRLAGRNEQYF.